This entry describes one T cell receptor beta chain. What it binds is unknown. The data originate from a study of shared clonotypes between healthy human individuals. Findings and limits, study-wide: Across a handful of donors, naive CD4 shared roughly 5%, naive CD8 over 3%, memory CD4 2% to 2.5%, memory CD8 0.4% to 0.5%.

Produced via immunoSEQ multiplex PCR; TCRdb's table is partial and in-frame only. The sample shows approximately 2,000,000 clones, about 90% of them seen only once. The V and J ends lost 4 bases and 0 bases respectively, with 13 bases between them. CDR3 length: 15 residues. Germline V gene sequence: CDR1 SGHNT, CDR2 YYREEE (reference sequence). The sample was naive CD4+ T cells from PBMCs. Specified subset: CD45RA+ positively selected. This chain links TRBV5-4 with TRBJ1-1; perhaps TRBD1 as D (6 bases). The TCR sequence derives from a man between 18 and 35 years old in good health. Some clones in this sample may be carry-over from other donors' samples. The CDR3 region is CASSGGGSMNTEAFF. The CDR3 DNA reads TGTGCCAGCAGCGGAGGGGGGAGTATGAACACTGAAGCTTTCTTT.